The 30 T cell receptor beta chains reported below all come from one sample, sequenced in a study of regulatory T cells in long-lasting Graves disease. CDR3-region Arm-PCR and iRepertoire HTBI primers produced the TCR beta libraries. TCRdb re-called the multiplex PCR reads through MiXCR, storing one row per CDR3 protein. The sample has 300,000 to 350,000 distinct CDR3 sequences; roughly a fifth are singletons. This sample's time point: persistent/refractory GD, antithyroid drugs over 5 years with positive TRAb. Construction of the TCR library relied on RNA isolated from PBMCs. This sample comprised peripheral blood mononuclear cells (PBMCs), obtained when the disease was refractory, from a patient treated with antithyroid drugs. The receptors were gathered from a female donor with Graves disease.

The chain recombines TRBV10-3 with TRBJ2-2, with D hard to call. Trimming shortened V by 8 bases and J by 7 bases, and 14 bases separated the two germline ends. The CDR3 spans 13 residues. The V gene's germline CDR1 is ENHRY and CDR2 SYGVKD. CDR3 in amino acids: CAICFSIGGELFF. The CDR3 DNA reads TGTGCCATCTGTTTTTCAATCGGCGGGGAGCTGTTTTTT.

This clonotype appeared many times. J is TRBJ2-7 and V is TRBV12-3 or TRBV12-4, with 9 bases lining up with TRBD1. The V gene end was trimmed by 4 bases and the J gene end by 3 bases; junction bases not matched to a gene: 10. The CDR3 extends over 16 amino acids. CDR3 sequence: CASSSSAGTGSYEQYF. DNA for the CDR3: TGTGCCAGCAGTTCCTCGGCAGGGACAGGGAGCTACGAGCAGTACTTC.

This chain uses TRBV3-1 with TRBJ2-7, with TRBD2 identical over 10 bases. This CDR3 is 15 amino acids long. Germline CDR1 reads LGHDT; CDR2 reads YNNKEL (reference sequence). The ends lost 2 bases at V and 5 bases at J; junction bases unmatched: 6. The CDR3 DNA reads TGTGCCAGCAGCCAAAAGCGGGGGGGTCGTAACGAGCAGTACTTC. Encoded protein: CASSQKRGGRNEQYF.

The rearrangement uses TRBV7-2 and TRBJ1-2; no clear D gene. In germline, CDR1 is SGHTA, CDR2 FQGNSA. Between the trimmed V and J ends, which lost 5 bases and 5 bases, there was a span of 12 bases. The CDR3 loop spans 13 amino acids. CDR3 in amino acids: CASSQARRYGYTF. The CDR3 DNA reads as TGTGCCAGCAGCCAAGCACGGAGGTATGGCTACACCTTC.

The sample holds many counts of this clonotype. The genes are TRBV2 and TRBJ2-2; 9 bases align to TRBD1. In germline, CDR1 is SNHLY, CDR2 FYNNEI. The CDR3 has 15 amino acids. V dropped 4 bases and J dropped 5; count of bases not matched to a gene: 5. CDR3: CASSGGQGRTGELFF. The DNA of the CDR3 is TGTGCCAGCAGTGGGGGACAGGGTAGAACCGGGGAGCTGTTTTTT.

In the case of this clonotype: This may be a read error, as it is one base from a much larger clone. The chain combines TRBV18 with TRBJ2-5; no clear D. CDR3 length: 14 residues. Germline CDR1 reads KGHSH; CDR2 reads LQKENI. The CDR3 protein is CASPPATLTETQYF. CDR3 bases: TGTGCCAGCCCACCAGCCACGCTCACGGAGACCCAGTACTTC. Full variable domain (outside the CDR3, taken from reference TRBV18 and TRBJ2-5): NAGVMQNPRHLVRRRGQEARLRCSPMKGHSHVYWYRQLPEEGLKFMVYLQKENIIDESGMPKERFSAEFPKEGPSILRIQQVVRGDSAAYFCASPPATLTETQYFGPGTRLLVL.

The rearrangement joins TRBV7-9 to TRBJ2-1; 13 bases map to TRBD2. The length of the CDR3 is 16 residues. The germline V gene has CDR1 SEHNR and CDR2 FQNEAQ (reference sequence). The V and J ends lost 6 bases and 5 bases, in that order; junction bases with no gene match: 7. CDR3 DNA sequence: TGTGCCAGCAGAGGTAGGGGGACTAGCGGGGACAATGAGCAGTTCTTC. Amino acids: CASRGRGTSGDNEQFF.

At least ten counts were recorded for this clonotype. The CDR3 reads CASSPDRTYEQYF. CDR3 DNA sequence: TGTGCCAGCAGCCCCGACAGAACGTACGAGCAGTACTTC. The V call is TRBV3-1, the J call TRBJ2-7; maybe TRBD1 (5 bases). Germline assignment: CDR1 LGHDT and CDR2 YNNKEL (reference sequence). CDR3 length: 13 residues. Trimming took off 4 bases at V and 4 bases at J, with 11 bases between the two ends.

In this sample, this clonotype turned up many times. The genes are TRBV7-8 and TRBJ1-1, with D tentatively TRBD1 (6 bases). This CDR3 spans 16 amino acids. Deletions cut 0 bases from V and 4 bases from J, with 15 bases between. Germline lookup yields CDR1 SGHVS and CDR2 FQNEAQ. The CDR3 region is CASSLAPTGLSTEAFF. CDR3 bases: TGTGCCAGCAGCTTAGCCCCTACAGGGTTGTCCACTGAAGCTTTCTTT.

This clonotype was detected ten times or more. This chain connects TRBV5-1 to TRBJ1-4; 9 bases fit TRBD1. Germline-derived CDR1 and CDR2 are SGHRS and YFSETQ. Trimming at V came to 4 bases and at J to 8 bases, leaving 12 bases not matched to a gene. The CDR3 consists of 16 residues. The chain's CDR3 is CASSRLGTGLGEKLFF. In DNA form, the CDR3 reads TGCGCCAGCAGCCGTCTTGGGACAGGGCTAGGGGAAAAACTGTTTTTT. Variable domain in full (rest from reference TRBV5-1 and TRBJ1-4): KAGVTQTPRYLIKTRGQQVTLSCSPISGHRSVSWYQQTPGQGLQFLFEYFSETQRNKGNFPGRFSGRQFSNSRSEMNVSTLELGDSALYLCASSRLGTGLGEKLFFGSGTQLSVL.

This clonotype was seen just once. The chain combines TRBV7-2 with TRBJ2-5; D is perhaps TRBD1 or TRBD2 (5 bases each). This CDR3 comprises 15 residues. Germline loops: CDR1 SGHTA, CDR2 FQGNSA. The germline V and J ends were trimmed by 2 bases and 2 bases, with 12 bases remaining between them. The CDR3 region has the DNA TGTGCCAGCAGCTTAATTCTGGGGGTTCAAGAGACCCAGTACTTC. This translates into CASSLILGVQETQYF.

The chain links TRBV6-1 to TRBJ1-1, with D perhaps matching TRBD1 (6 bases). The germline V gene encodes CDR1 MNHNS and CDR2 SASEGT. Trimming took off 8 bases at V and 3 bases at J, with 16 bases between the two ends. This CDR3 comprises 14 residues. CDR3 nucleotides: TGTGCCAGCGACTGGGGGCGCGGGTACACTGAAGCTTTCTTT. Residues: CASDWGRGYTEAFF.

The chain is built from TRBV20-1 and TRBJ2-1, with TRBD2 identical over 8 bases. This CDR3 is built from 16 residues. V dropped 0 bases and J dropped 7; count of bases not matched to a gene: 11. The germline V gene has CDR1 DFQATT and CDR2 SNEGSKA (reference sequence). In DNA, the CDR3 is TGCAGTGCTAGAGAAACTAGCGGAGAACAATTAAATGAGCAGTTCTTC. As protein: CSARETSGEQLNEQFF.

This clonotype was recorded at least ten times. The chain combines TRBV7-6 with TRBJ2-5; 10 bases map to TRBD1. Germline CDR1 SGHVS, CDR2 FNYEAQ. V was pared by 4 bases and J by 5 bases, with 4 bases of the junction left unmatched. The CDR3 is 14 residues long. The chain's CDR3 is CASSSPDRGETQYF. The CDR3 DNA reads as TGTGCCAGCAGCTCCCCGGACAGGGGGGAGACCCAGTACTTC.

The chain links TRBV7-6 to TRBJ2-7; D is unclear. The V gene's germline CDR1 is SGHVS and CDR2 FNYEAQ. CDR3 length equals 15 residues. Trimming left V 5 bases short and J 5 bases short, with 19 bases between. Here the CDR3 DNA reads TGTGCCAGCAGCCCCCCAACGGGCCCGTTCCACGAGCAGTACTTC. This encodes CASSPPTGPFHEQYF.

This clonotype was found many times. The CDR3 protein is CASSFPQGGTYGYTF. CDR3 nucleotide sequence: TGTGCCAGCAGCTTCCCTCAAGGGGGGACGTATGGCTACACCTTC. The V and J genes are TRBV7-2 and TRBJ1-2; maybe TRBD1 (6 bases). Trimming left V 3 bases short and J 5 bases short, with 16 bases between. Germline CDR1 and CDR2: SGHTA and FQGNSA. The CDR3 has 15 residues.

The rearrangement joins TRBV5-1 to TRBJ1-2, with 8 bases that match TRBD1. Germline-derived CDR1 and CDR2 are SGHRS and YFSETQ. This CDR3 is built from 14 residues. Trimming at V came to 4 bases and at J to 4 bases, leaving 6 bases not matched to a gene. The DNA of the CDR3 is TGCGCCAGCAGCCAGGGACAGGAAGTCTATGGCTACACCTTC. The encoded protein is CASSQGQEVYGYTF.

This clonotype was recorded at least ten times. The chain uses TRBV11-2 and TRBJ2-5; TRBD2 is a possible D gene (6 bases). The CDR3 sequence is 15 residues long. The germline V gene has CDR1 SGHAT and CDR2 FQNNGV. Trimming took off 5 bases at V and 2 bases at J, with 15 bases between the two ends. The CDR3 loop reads CASSPIGGWQETQYF. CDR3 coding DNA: TGTGCCAGCAGCCCCATCGGAGGGTGGCAAGAGACCCAGTACTTC.

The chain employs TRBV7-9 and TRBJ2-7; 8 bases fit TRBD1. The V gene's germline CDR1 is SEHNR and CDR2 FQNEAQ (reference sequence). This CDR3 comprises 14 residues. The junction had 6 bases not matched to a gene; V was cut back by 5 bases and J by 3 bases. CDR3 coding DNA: TGTGCCAGCAGCAAACAGGGGGACATCTACGAGCAGTACTTC. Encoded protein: CASSKQGDIYEQYF.

CDR3 sequence (DNA): TGTGCCATCAGTGGGGCTGCTGGAAACACCATATATTTT. It is translated as CAISGAAGNTIYF. V is TRBV10-3 and J is TRBJ1-3; D remains ambiguous. This CDR3 has 13 amino acids. CDR1 is ENHRY and CDR2 is SYGVKD in the germline V gene. Trimming cost V 4 bases and J 2 bases, with 6 bases left between them.

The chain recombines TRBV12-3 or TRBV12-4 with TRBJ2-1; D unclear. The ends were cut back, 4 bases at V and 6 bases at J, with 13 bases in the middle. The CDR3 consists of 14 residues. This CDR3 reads CASSSLPELNEQFF. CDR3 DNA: TGTGCCAGCAGTTCCCTACCCGAGCTCAATGAGCAGTTCTTC.

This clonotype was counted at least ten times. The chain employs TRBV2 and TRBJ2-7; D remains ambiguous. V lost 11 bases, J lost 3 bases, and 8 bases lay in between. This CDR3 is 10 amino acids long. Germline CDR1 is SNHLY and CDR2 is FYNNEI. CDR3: CACVIYEQYF. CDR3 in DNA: TGTGCCTGCGTAATCTACGAGCAGTACTTC.

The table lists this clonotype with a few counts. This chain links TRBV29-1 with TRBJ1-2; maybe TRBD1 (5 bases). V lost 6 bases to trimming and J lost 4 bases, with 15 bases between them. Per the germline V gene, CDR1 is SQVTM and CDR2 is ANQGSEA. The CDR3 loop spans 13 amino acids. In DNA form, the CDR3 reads TGCAGCGTGAAGGACCAGGGAATCTATGGCTACACCTTC. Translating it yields CSVKDQGIYGYTF.

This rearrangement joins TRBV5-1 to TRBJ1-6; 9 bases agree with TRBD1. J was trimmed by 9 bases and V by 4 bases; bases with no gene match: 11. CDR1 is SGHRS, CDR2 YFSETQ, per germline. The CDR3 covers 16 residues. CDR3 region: CASSATRTGDSSPLHF. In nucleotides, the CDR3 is TGCGCCAGCAGCGCGACAAGGACAGGGGATTCTTCACCCCTCCACTTT.

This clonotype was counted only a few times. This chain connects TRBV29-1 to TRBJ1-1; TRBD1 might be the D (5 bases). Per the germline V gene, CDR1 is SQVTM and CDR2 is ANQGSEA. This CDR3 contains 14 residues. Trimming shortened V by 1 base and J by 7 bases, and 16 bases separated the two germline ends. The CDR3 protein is CSVEGRRGGGEAFF. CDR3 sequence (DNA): TGCAGCGTTGAAGGCCGGCGGGGGGGTGGTGAAGCTTTCTTT.

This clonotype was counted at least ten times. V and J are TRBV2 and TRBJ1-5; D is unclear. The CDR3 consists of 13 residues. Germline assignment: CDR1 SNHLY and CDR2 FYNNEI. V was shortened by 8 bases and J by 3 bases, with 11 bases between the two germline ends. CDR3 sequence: CASESGLNQPQHF. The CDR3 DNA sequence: TGTGCCAGCGAATCGGGTCTCAATCAGCCCCAGCATTTT.

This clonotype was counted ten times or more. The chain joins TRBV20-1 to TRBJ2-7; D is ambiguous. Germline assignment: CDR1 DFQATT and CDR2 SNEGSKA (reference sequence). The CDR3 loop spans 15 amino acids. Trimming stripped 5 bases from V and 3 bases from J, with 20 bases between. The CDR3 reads CSASLHLLRSYEQYF. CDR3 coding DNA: TGCAGTGCTTCACTACATTTGCTCAGAAGCTACGAGCAGTACTTC.

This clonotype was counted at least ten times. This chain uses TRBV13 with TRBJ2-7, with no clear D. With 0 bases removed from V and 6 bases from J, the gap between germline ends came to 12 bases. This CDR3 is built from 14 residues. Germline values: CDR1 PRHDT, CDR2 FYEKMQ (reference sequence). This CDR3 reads CASSLGWPATEQYF. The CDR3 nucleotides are TGTGCCAGCAGCTTAGGCTGGCCTGCCACCGAGCAGTACTTC.

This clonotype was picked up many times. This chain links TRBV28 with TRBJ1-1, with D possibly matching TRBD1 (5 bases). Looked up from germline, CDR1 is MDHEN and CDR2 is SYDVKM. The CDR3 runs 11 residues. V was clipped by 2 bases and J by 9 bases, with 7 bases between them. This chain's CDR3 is CASSLEGKAFF. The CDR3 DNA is TGTGCCAGCAGTTTAGAGGGGAAAGCTTTCTTT.

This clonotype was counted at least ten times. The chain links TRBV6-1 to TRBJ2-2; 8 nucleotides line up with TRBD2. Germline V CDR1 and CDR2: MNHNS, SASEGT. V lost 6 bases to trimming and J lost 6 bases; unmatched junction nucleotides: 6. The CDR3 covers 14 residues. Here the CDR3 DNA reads TGTGCCAGCAGGGGACTAGTCCGGGCCGGGGAGCTGTTTTTT. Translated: CASRGLVRAGELFF.